These 6 T cell receptor beta chains were all obtained from the same sample, sequenced in a study of PD-1 blockade in classical Hodgkin lymphoma. Time point noted: cycle 4 day 1 (C4D1), after less than 7 weeks of nivolumab. Every single patient, without exception, relapsed after autologous stem cell transplantation, and brentuximab vedotin exposure varied. Sequencing used immunoSEQ multiplex PCR; TCRdb keeps in-frame clones, though not all of them. The sample shows fewer than 55,000 clones, approximately 80% of them seen only once. Sequenced material: peripheral blood mononuclear cells (PBMCs), taken before the fourth cycle of nivolumab. The receptors here all came from a human donor with classical Hodgkin lymphoma.

The chain recombines TRBV11-2 with TRBJ2-2; 14 bases fit TRBD2. V lost 6 bases to trimming and J lost 3 bases; unmatched junction nucleotides: 9. Germline values: CDR1 SGHAT, CDR2 FQNNGV. The CDR3 runs 18 residues. The CDR3 here is CASSLRLAGGRDTGELFF. The CDR3 DNA follows: TGTGCCAGCAGTCTCCGACTAGCGGGGGGGCGGGACACCGGGGAGCTGTTTTTT.

The chain combines TRBV16 with TRBJ2-2; D is undetermined. Trimming left V 0 bases short and J 6 bases short, with 5 bases between. The length of the CDR3 is 13 residues. Per germline, CDR1 KGHSY and CDR2 FQNENV. The CDR3 nucleotides read TGTGCCAGCAGCCAATCTTCGGCCGGGGAGCTGTTTTTT. It encodes CASSQSSAGELFF.

This clone has just a few counts. The rearrangement uses TRBV7-9 and TRBJ2-1; 7 positions agree with TRBD2. This CDR3 is 15 amino acids long. The V gene's germline CDR1 is SEHNR and CDR2 FQNEAQ (reference sequence). Trimming took 1 base from V and 1 from J; bases not matched to a gene: 1. The chain's CDR3 is CASSLDGGSYNEQFF. As DNA, the CDR3 is TGTGCCAGCAGCTTAGACGGGGGGTCCTACAATGAGCAGTTCTTC. Full variable domain (outside the CDR3, taken from reference TRBV7-9 and TRBJ2-1): DTGVSQNPRHKITKRGQNVTFRCDPISEHNRLYWYRQTLGQGPEFLTYFQNEAQLEKSRLLSDRFSAERPKGSFSTLEIQRTEQGDSAMYLCASSLDGGSYNEQFFGPGTRLTVL.

This chain links TRBV11-2 with TRBJ1-1, with no clear D. This CDR3 has 15 amino acids. The germline V gene has CDR1 SGHAT and CDR2 FQNNGV. V was cut by 1 base and J by 6 bases, with 15 bases left in between. CDR3 loop: CASSLVTTPDAEAFF. CDR3 bases: TGTGCCAGCAGCTTAGTGACGACCCCAGATGCTGAAGCTTTCTTT.

The chain couples TRBV5-4 to TRBJ2-3, with 11 bases matching TRBD2. Per the germline V gene, CDR1 is SGHNT and CDR2 is YYREEE (reference sequence). The CDR3 is 15 residues long. Unmatched junction bases numbered 5, after V lost 4 bases and J lost 4 bases. CDR3 protein: CASSPSGGRSDTQYF. The CDR3 DNA sequence: TGTGCCAGCAGCCCTAGCGGGGGGCGGTCAGATACGCAGTATTTT.

The chain recombines TRBV19 with TRBJ1-1; no firm D call. This CDR3 contains 12 residues. Germline lookup yields CDR1 LNHDA and CDR2 SQIVND (reference sequence). Trimming left V 7 bases short and J 2 bases short, with 8 bases between. CDR3 sequence reads: CASTFRNTEAFF. DNA of the CDR3: TGTGCCAGTACTTTTCGAAACACTGAAGCTTTCTTT.